This T cell receptor (beta chain) was obtained from a study of Ad26.COV2.S vaccination and SARS-CoV-2 variants. Across the study: Doses of Ad26.COV2.S were injected into muscle once or twice, 56 days apart.

Indicated treatment: some 20 received Ad26.COV2.S at low or high dose, single or two shots; a few received placebo; per-sample allocation not given. The samples were gathered on day 63 after the first injection of vaccine or placebo. Donation came from an adult in Boston who was aged 18-55 years. Study-level results: Among vaccine recipients, spike-specific TCR breadth exceeded that of placebo recipients. Once vaccination had occurred, spike-specific CD8+ and CD4+ T cell responses reportedly showed substantial breadth.

As to this clone: What it binds is not known.

Assay: immunoSEQ multiplex PCR; the TCRdb copy retains only in-frame clones and omits some. This table has roughly 700,000 clones, roughly 90% appearing once. CDR1 SGHDN and CDR2 FVKESK come from the germline V gene. Trimming shortened V by 5 bases and J by 2 bases, and 9 bases separated the two germline ends. This CDR3 is 13 amino acids long. This sequence originates from a person aged 18-65 years who received the Ad26.COV2.S COVID-19 vaccine or a placebo. The chain links TRBV14 to TRBJ1-2; no firm D call. Source: peripheral blood, taken in a trial of Ad26.COV2.S vaccine versus placebo. The CDR3: CASSVPGNYGYTF. The CDR3 DNA reads TGTGCCAGCAGCGTGCCCGGGAACTATGGCTACACCTTC.